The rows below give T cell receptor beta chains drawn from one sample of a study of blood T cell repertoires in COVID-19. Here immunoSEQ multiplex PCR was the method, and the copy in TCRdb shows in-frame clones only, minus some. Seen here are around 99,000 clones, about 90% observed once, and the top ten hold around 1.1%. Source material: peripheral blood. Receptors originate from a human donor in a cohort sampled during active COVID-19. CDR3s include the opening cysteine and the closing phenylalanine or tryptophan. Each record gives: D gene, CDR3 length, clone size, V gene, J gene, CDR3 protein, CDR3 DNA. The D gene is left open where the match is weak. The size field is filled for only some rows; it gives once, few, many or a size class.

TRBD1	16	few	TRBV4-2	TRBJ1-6	CASSQEDRAYNSPLHF	TGTGCCAGCAGCCAAGAGGACAGGGCGTATAATTCACCCCTCCACTTT
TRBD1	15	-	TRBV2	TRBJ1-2	CASSALGQTSYGYTF	TGTGCCAGCAGTGCCCTGGGACAGACTTCCTATGGCTACACCTTC
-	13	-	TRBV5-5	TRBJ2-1	CASSSALYNEQFF	TGTGCCAGTTCTAGCGCCCTCTACAATGAGCAGTTCTTC
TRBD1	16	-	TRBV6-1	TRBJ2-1	CASSEWGQGGNNEQFF	TGTGCCAGCAGTGAATGGGGACAGGGGGGGAACAATGAGCAGTTCTTC
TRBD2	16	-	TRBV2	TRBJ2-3	CASSLSRGARADTQYF	TGTGCCAGCAGTCTCTCGCGGGGGGCTAGGGCAGATACGCAGTATTTT
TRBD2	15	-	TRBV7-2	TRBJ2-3	CASSLVGRAGDTQYF	TGTGCCAGCAGCTTGGTCGGGAGGGCCGGAGATACGCAGTATTTT
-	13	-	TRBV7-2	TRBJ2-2	CASSFRDTGELFF	TGTGCCAGCAGCTTCAGGGACACCGGGGAGCTGTTTTTT
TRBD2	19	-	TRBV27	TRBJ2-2	CASSLWAPTSGRRGGELFF	TGTGCCAGCAGTTTATGGGCCCCGACTAGCGGGAGAAGAGGCGGGGAGCTGTTTTTT
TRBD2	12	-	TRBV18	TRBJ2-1	CASSAGGREQFF	TGTGCCAGCTCGGCGGGGGGACGAGAGCAGTTCTTC
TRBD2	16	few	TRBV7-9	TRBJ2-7	CASSPGASGGSYEQYF	TGTGCCAGCAGCCCAGGGGCTAGCGGGGGTTCCTACGAGCAGTACTTC
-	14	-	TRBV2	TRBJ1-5	CASSELAVNQPQHF	TGTGCCAGCAGTGAATTGGCGGTAAATCAGCCCCAGCATTTT
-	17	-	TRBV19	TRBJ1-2	CASSDRGGGNYNYGYTF	TGTGCCAGTAGCGACCGAGGGGGGGGGAACTATAACTATGGCTACACCTTC
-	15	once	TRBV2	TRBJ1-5	CASSEYGGRNQPQHF	TGTGCCAGCAGTGAGTACGGGGGTCGCAATCAGCCCCAGCATTTT
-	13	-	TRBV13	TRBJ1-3	CASSSETGNTIYF	TGTGCCAGCAGCTCTGAGACTGGAAACACCATATATTTT
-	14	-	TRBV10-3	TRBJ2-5	CAISERERDETQYF	TGTGCCATCAGTGAGCGGGAGCGTGATGAGACCCAGTACTTC
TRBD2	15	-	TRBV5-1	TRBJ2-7	CASSPRAGGTYEQYF	TGCGCCAGCAGCCCCCGGGCGGGAGGGACCTACGAGCAGTACTTC
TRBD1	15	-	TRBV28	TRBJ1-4	CASSPSGQGPEKLFF	TGTGCCAGCAGTCCCTCGGGACAGGGCCCTGAAAAACTGTTTTTT
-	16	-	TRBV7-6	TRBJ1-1	CASSPGVAGSATEAFF	TGTGCCAGCAGCCCCGGTGTCGCAGGCTCGGCCACTGAAGCTTTCTTT
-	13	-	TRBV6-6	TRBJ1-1	CASSFQQGPEAFF	TGTGCCAGCAGTTTTCAACAGGGACCTGAAGCTTTCTTT
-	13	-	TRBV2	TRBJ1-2	CATLRGGGYGYTF	TGTGCTACCCTCCGAGGGGGGGGCTATGGCTACACCTTC
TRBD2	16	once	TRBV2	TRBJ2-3	CASSGLKRGSTDTQYF	TGTGCCAGCAGTGGTCTAAAGCGGGGGAGCACAGATACGCAGTATTTT
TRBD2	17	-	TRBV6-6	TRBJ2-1	CASSPLSGLAGQNEQFF	TGTGCCAGCAGTCCCCTATCGGGACTAGCGGGGCAAAATGAGCAGTTCTTC
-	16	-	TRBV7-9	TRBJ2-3	CASSLGSQRTTDTQYF	TGTGCCAGCAGCTTAGGATCCCAGCGGACTACAGATACGCAGTATTTT
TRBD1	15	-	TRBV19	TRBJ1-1	CASSLRQGWVSEAFF	TGTGCCAGTAGTTTACGACAGGGGTGGGTTTCAGAAGCTTTCTTT
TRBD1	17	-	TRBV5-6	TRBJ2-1	CASSLVVRTGGYNEQFF	TGTGCCAGCAGCTTGGTCGTTAGGACAGGGGGCTACAATGAGCAGTTCTTC
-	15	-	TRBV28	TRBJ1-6	CASSFGGANLFTLHF	TGTGCCAGCAGTTTCGGGGGGGCTAATTTATTCACCCTCCACTTT